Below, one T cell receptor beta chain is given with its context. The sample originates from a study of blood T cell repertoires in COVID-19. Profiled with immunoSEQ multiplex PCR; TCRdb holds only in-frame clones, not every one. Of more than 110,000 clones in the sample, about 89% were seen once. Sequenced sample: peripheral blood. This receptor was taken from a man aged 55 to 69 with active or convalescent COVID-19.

The CDR3 nucleotides are TGTGCCAGCAGTTGGGACAGGGGGTTCTACACTGAAGCTTTCTTT. This translates into CASSWDRGFYTEAFF. The J gene is TRBJ1-1, the V gene TRBV7-8; TRBD1 matches 11 bases. V dropped 6 bases and J dropped 3; count of bases not matched to a gene: 6. CDR1 and CDR2 (germline): SGHVS, FQNEAQ. The CDR3 consists of 15 residues. Filled out from reference TRBV7-8 and TRBJ1-1, the complete variable domain reads GAGVSQSPRYKVAKRGQDVALRCDPISGHVSLFWYQQALGQGPEFLTYFQNEAQLDKSGLPSDRFFAERPEGSVSTLKIQRTQQEDSAVYLCASSWDRGFYTEAFFGQGTRLTVV.